This TCR beta chain was identified in a study of glioma-infiltrating T cells. General study points: Above-expected tissue-blood divergence occurred in all gliomas, most in low-grade ones.

Amplification of TCR alpha and beta CDR3 regions from RNA used iRepertoire nested multiplex PCR. Tissue mRNA or PBMC total RNA, 100-400 ng, went into one-step reverse transcription and amplification. TCRdb re-called the multiplex PCR reads through MiXCR, storing one row per CDR3 protein. This table has some 160,000 distinct CDR3 sequences, roughly 45% appearing once. Comment on this clonotype: Its matching antigen is unknown.

This CDR3 has 11 residues. Germline V CDR1 and CDR2: SQVTM, ANQGSEA. V was pared by 4 bases and J by 7 bases, with 7 bases between. Material for sequencing was glioma tissue, nonneoplastic brain tissue, or PBMCs (not recorded which). The gene calls are TRBV29-1 and TRBJ2-2; D assignment may be TRBD1 or TRBD2 (5 bases each). The sequence was obtained from a human donor with low-grade glioma or glioblastoma, undergoing nonglioma brain surgery, or in good health (not recorded which). In DNA, the CDR3 is TGCAGCGTTGGGGGGTTCGGGGAGCTGTTTTTT. It codes for CSVGGFGELFF.